This T cell receptor beta chain was recovered during a study of response to subunit inactivated influenza vaccine. Overall study results and limits: The authors suggested that every seasonal influenza vaccination recruits few new T cells.

TCRdb itself ran the RT-PCR reads through MiXCR, one entry per CDR3 protein. In the table there are fewer than 400,000 distinct CDR3 sequences, roughly 22% of which are singletons. This clonotype appeared a few times. Its antigen is as yet unknown. Germline CDR1 is MNHEY and CDR2 is SVGEGT. The CDR3 is 14 amino acids. V was trimmed by 8 bases and J by 1 base, leaving 12 bases between them. Sequencing used PBMCs from blood, obtained roughly 20 months after vaccination. The receptor's source is a man between 45 and 75 years old who received an inactivated influenza vaccine. The chain combines TRBV6-2 or TRBV6-3 with TRBJ2-1, with D possibly matching TRBD2 (6 bases). CDR3 protein: CASQRERSYNEQFF. CDR3 coding DNA: TGTGCCAGCCAACGGGAGCGGTCCTACAATGAGCAGTTCTTC.